This T cell receptor (beta chain) was profiled in a study of blood T cell repertoires in COVID-19. The CDR3 contains 15 residues. Germline lookup yields CDR1 SGHNT and CDR2 YYREEE (reference sequence). V gave up 4 bases and J gave up 4 bases; unmatched junction bases: 6. TCRdb's copy holds only in-frame clones and misses some; the assay was immunoSEQ multiplex PCR. The table records about 130,000 clones, about 80% of them present only once. The TCR originated in a man between 45 and 60 years old who had recovered from COVID-19. The gene calls are TRBV5-4 and TRBJ1-5, with 9 positions matching TRBD1. Sequencing was done on a sample of PBMCs or T cells enriched from blood (not recorded which). The CDR3 loop reads CASSPRTGENQPQHF. The DNA of the CDR3 is TGTGCCAGCAGCCCCAGGACAGGGGAGAATCAGCCCCAGCATTTT.